The present TCR beta chain was sequenced within a study of OX40 agonist ivuxolimab in advanced cancers. General study results and limits: Researchers did not establish what antigens the expanded peripheral T cells target.

With regard to this clone: The target antigen is unknown.

CDR1 and CDR2 (germline): SGHNT, YYREEE (reference sequence). This CDR3 comprises 16 residues. Trimming took 5 bases from V and 3 from J, leaving 18 bases between them. The data were produced by immunoSEQ multiplex PCR, yet TCRdb's version contains in-frame clones alone and is incomplete. Seen here are about 50,000 clones, just under 85% observed once, and the top ten hold under 3.5%. The sequence was collected from an adult with an advanced solid tumor such as melanoma, head and neck, liver or kidney cancer. J is TRBJ1-3 and V is TRBV5-4; D is undetermined. The specimen was CD4+ or CD8+ T cells sorted from blood, collected in a trial of the OX40 agonist ivuxolimab. The CDR3 is CASSRLDNPRGNTIYF. CDR3 nucleotides: TGTGCCAGCAGTCGTTTAGACAATCCTCGTGGAAACACCATATATTTT.